A single sample gave rise to the 30 T cell receptor beta chains below, sequenced in a study of blood T cell repertoires in COVID-19. Only in-frame clones appear in the TCRdb table, and some are missing; sequencing was by immunoSEQ multiplex PCR. The table includes 30,000 to 35,000 clones, almost 80% detected once. Sequenced material: peripheral blood. The receptors come from a woman in her sixties with acute or convalescent COVID-19.

The chain recombines TRBV19 with TRBJ1-4, with D possibly being TRBD1 (5 bases). The CDR3 contains 13 residues. Trimming removed 3 bases from V and 7 bases from J, with 9 bases in between. CDR1 is LNHDA, CDR2 SQIVND, per germline (reference sequence). The CDR3 DNA sequence: TGTGCCAGTAGTATCCAGGGTTCTGAAAAACTGTTTTTT. Its protein product is CASSIQGSEKLFF.

The chain employs TRBV7-9 and TRBJ2-7; possibly TRBD2 for D (5 bases). Germline V gives CDR1 SEHNR, CDR2 FQNEAQ (reference sequence). V shed 5 bases and J shed 7 bases, with 18 bases lying between them. This CDR3 is 14 amino acids long. CDR3 sequence: CASSPTTTNGEQYF. Here the CDR3 DNA reads TGTGCCAGCAGCCCCACGACTACGAACGGAGAGCAGTACTTC.

This clone ranks as medium-sized (0.01 to 0.1%). The DNA of the CDR3 is TGTGCCTGGAGTGCGTCACAAAAGCAGTACTTC. Its protein is CAWSASQKQYF. V usage is TRBV30 and J usage is TRBJ2-7; D uncertain. The CDR3 loop spans 11 amino acids. The V gene's germline CDR1 is GTSNPN and CDR2 SVGIG (reference sequence). V was clipped by 1 base and J by 8 bases, with 9 bases between them.

V usage is TRBV10-3 and J usage is TRBJ1-5; D perhaps matches TRBD1 (6 bases). This CDR3 has 13 amino acids. Trimming left V 10 bases short and J 0 bases short, with 10 bases between. CDR1 is ENHRY and CDR2 is SYGVKD in the germline V gene. The CDR3 DNA follows: TGTGCCACAGGGGTTAATAGCAATCAGCCCCAGCATTTT. As protein: CATGVNSNQPQHF.

This clone has only one observation. One end of the junction varies from germline; a read error may be responsible. This rearrangement joins TRBV28 to TRBJ2-7, with 8 nucleotides matching TRBD2. Germline values: CDR1 MDHEN, CDR2 SYDVKM. The CDR3 spans 15 residues. This CDR3 is CASGLSGGTSYEQYF. In nucleotides, the CDR3 is TGTGCCAGCGGTTTAAGCGGGGGTACCTCCTACGAGCAGTACTTC.

This clone was seen only a few times. The chain recombines TRBV6-5 with TRBJ2-3; 9 bases match TRBD2. This CDR3 region has 16 residues. Trimming took 2 bases from V and 5 from J; bases not matched to a gene: 8. The germline gives CDR1 MNHEY, CDR2 SVGAGI. Here the CDR3 reads CASSYVGGGAVDTQYF. In DNA form, the CDR3 reads TGTGCCAGCAGTTACGTGGGCGGGGGGGCCGTAGATACGCAGTATTTT.

J is TRBJ1-2 and V is TRBV12-3 or TRBV12-4; D is possibly TRBD1 (5 bases). The CDR3 runs 12 residues. V lost 7 bases and J 11 bases, leaving 17 bases between the germline ends. The CDR3 loop is CASTIFGGGYTF. In nucleotides, the CDR3 is TGTGCCAGCACTATCTTCGGGGGTGGGTACACCTTC.

The rearrangement links TRBV7-9 to TRBJ1-4; D uncertain. Per the germline V gene, CDR1 is SEHNR and CDR2 is FQNEAQ (reference sequence). This CDR3 has 13 amino acids. V was trimmed by 8 bases and J by 6 bases, leaving 13 bases between them. The CDR3 sequence is CASQDIIDEKLFF. DNA of the CDR3: TGTGCCAGCCAAGACATTATTGATGAAAAACTGTTTTTT. The complete variable domain, with remaining parts taken from reference TRBV7-9 and TRBJ1-4, reads DTGVSQNPRHKITKRGQNVTFRCDPISEHNRLYWYRQTLGQGPEFLTYFQNEAQLEKSRLLSDRFSAERPKGSFSTLEIQRTEQGDSAMYLCASQDIIDEKLFFGSGTQLSVL.

The genes are TRBV6-6 and TRBJ1-1; D perhaps matches TRBD1 (5 bases). Trimming shortened V by 4 bases and J by 0 bases, and 9 bases separated the two germline ends. The length of the CDR3 is 14 residues. Germline CDR1 MNHNY, CDR2 SVGAGI (reference sequence). CDR3 residues: CASSSGGMNTEAFF. CDR3 DNA sequence: TGTGCCAGCAGTTCGGGGGGAATGAACACTGAAGCTTTCTTT.

V usage is TRBV5-6 and J usage is TRBJ2-7, with D maybe TRBD2 (5 bases). V lost 7 bases and J lost 2, with 10 bases in between. The CDR3 length is 12 residues. In germline, CDR1 is SGHDT, CDR2 YYEEEE. The CDR3 bases are TGTGCCAGCTCCAGCGGCCCCTACGAGCAGTACTTC. Translated: CASSSGPYEQYF.

V is TRBV9 and J is TRBJ1-1, with D hard to call. This CDR3 has 13 residues. CDR1 is SGDLS and CDR2 is YYNGEE in the germline V gene. The V gene lost 0 bases and the J gene lost 11 bases, with 14 bases spanning the gap. The CDR3 DNA reads TGTGCCAGCAGCGTAGACCCAGAGCGAGTTGCTTTCTTT. This encodes CASSVDPERVAFF.

The chain uses TRBV4-1 and TRBJ1-4; D unresolved. V was trimmed by 1 base and J by 7 bases, leaving 22 bases between them. Germline V lookup: CDR1 MGHRA, CDR2 YSYEKL. CDR3 length equals 18 residues. The CDR3 DNA sequence: TGCGCCAGCAGCCAAGCCTCGCATATAGCGGGGAGTGCTGAAAAACTGTTTTTT. Amino acids: CASSQASHIAGSAEKLFF.

The table lists this clone with a few counts. One end of the junction varies from germline; a read error may be responsible. The chain combines TRBV5-1 with TRBJ1-1; no reliable D call. This CDR3 spans 13 amino acids. Germline lookup yields CDR1 SGHRS and CDR2 YFSETQ. Here the CDR3 DNA reads TGCGCCAGCCGCTTTAACGGGAACACTGAAGCTTTCTTT. Protein sequence: CASRFNGNTEAFF.

The gene calls are TRBV14 and TRBJ2-7; 8 bases agree with TRBD2. The germline V gene encodes CDR1 SGHDN and CDR2 FVKESK. V shed 4 bases, J shed 5 bases, and the junction held 1 base outside the gene matches. The CDR3 length is 12 residues. In DNA form, the CDR3 reads TGTGCCAGCAGCCCGGGGGGGCACGAGCAGTACTTC. This translates into CASSPGGHEQYF.

The J gene is TRBJ1-5, the V gene TRBV11-2; D uncertain. V shed 1 base and J shed 5 bases, with 15 bases lying between them. CDR1 SGHAT and CDR2 FQNNGV come from the germline V gene. The CDR3 loop spans 16 amino acids. The CDR3 loop is CASSLGPGNGDQPQHF. CDR3 sequence (DNA): TGTGCCAGCAGCTTAGGTCCCGGGAACGGGGATCAGCCCCAGCATTTT.

This clone has more than one count but fewer than ten. The gene calls are TRBV10-2 and TRBJ1-1; 7 positions agree with TRBD1. V gave up 0 bases and J gave up 0 bases; unmatched junction bases: 1. The CDR3 is made up of 15 amino acids. The germline gives CDR1 WSHSY, CDR2 SAAADI. The CDR3 DNA reads as TGCGCCAGCAGTGAGTCGACAGGGTTGAACACTGAAGCTTTCTTT. It yields the protein CASSESTGLNTEAFF.

This clone was counted between two and nine times. The chain combines TRBV11-3 with TRBJ2-1, with 7 positions matching TRBD1. Per germline, CDR1 SGHNT and CDR2 YENEEA. The length of the CDR3 is 13 residues. V lost 0 bases to trimming and J lost 8 bases; unmatched junction nucleotides: 1. CDR3 protein: CASSLDTGDEQFF. In DNA, the CDR3 is TGTGCCAGCAGCTTAGACACAGGGGATGAGCAGTTCTTC.

This clone was counted a single time. The chain joins TRBV5-4 to TRBJ2-6, with D maybe TRBD2 (6 bases). The CDR3 consists of 15 residues. V lost 3 bases to trimming and J lost 4 bases, with 11 bases between them. Germline V lookup: CDR1 SGHNT, CDR2 YYREEE (reference sequence). The CDR3 loop is CASSSREAGANVLTF. CDR3 nucleotides: TGTGCCAGCAGCTCCAGGGAGGCCGGGGCCAACGTCCTGACTTTC.

The chain links TRBV6-5 to TRBJ1-6; D unclear. Per germline, CDR1 MNHEY and CDR2 SVGAGI. With 6 bases removed from V and 9 bases from J, the gap between germline ends came to 12 bases. This CDR3 is built from 13 residues. The CDR3 reads CASSRDPFSPLHF. The CDR3 DNA reads TGTGCCAGCAGCCGGGATCCCTTTTCACCCCTCCACTTT.

The CDR3 nucleotides are TGTGCCAGCAGCCAAGTTAGCGGGGACACCGGGGAGCTGTTTTTT. Protein: CASSQVSGDTGELFF. The chain recombines TRBV3-1 (or the pseudogene TRBV3-2) with TRBJ2-2; TRBD2 agrees at 8 bases. Germline values: CDR1 LGHDT, CDR2 YNNKEL (reference sequence). This CDR3 is 15 amino acids long. With 1 base clipped from V and 3 bases from J, the junction kept 1 base outside the gene matches.

V is TRBV27 and J is TRBJ1-2, with 11 bases matching TRBD1. Trimming at V came to 0 bases and at J to 4 bases, leaving 4 bases not matched to a gene. The CDR3 has 16 residues. From germline, CDR1 is MNHEY and CDR2 SMNVEV (reference sequence). CDR3 DNA: TGTGCCAGCAGTTTATCGTCGGGACAGGGGGGCTATGGCTACACCTTC. It specifies CASSLSSGQGGYGYTF.

The genes are TRBV11-3 and TRBJ2-3; D is ambiguous. Germline V lookup: CDR1 SGHNT, CDR2 YENEEA. The CDR3 extends over 11 amino acids. Trimming removed 4 bases at V and 4 bases at J, with 3 bases between. The chain's CDR3 is CASSSSDTQYF. The CDR3 coding sequence is TGTGCCAGCAGCTCCTCAGATACGCAGTATTTT.

This clone was picked up a small number of times. The gene calls are TRBV27 and TRBJ1-2, with a weak D call TRBD1 (6 bases). The CDR3 covers 12 residues. From germline, CDR1 is MNHEY and CDR2 SMNVEV (reference sequence). V was pared by 6 bases and J by 4 bases, with 9 bases between. CDR3 in DNA: TGTGCCAGCAGATCACAGGGCTATGGCTACACCTTC. Its protein is CASRSQGYGYTF.

V gene TRBV5-1 combines with J gene TRBJ2-5, with 7 bases that match TRBD2. Germline CDR1 reads SGHRS; CDR2 reads YFSETQ. The V gene end was trimmed by 0 bases and the J gene end by 2 bases; junction bases not matched to a gene: 4. The CDR3 sequence is 15 residues long. DNA of the CDR3: TGCGCCAGCAGCTTGGAAGCGGGGAGACAAGAGACCCAGTACTTC. This encodes CASSLEAGRQETQYF.

In this sample, this clone turned up a few times. The chain is built from TRBV2 and TRBJ2-1; TRBD2 agrees at 9 bases. CDR3 size: 16 residues. The junction had 15 bases not matched to a gene; V was cut back by 7 bases and J by 8 bases. CDR1 and CDR2 from the germline V gene are SNHLY and FYNNEI. The CDR3 sequence: CASTDSGGPTLDEQFF. The CDR3 bases are TGTGCCAGCACCGATAGCGGGGGCCCTACTCTGGATGAGCAGTTCTTC.

Only a few counts were recorded for this clone. CDR3 in amino acids: CASSLEGSSGRYEQYF. Here the CDR3 DNA reads TGTGCCAGCAGCTTAGAGGGGTCTAGCGGGAGGTACGAGCAGTACTTC. V and J are TRBV7-2 and TRBJ2-7, with TRBD2 matching 11 bases. CDR1 and CDR2 (germline): SGHTA, FQGNSA. The V gene end was trimmed by 1 base and the J gene end by 4 bases; junction bases not matched to a gene: 6. This CDR3 comprises 16 residues.

The gene calls are TRBV10-2 and TRBJ2-7; 10 bases agree with TRBD1. CDR1 and CDR2 from the germline V gene are WSHSY and SAAADI. With V trimmed by 5 bases and J by 3 bases, 4 bases remained unmatched. The CDR3 is 14 residues long. The CDR3 protein is CASSPGQGIYEQYF. CDR3 sequence (DNA): TGCGCCAGCAGTCCGGGACAGGGGATCTACGAGCAGTACTTC.

The chain is built from TRBV5-6 and TRBJ1-5; weak D call: TRBD1 (5 bases). The CDR3 consists of 15 residues. CDR1 SGHDT and CDR2 YYEEEE come from the germline V gene. V lost 0 bases, J lost 7 bases, and 14 bases lay in between. DNA for the CDR3: TGTGCCAGCAGCTTGGCCGGCAGGGCCAGGCAGCCCCAGCATTTT. Translation: CASSLAGRARQPQHF.

The rearrangement links TRBV9 to TRBJ1-6; D is undetermined. The V end was cut by 0 bases, the J end by 8 bases, with 12 bases between. Germline CDR1 SGDLS, CDR2 YYNGEE. The CDR3 is made up of 15 amino acids. This chain's CDR3 is CASSVGRTVDSPLHF. DNA for the CDR3: TGTGCCAGCAGCGTAGGAAGAACAGTAGATTCACCCCTCCACTTT. The entire variable domain, with the rest obtained from reference TRBV9 and TRBJ1-6, is as follows: DSGVTQTPKHLITATGQRVTLRCSPRSGDLSVYWYQQSLDQGLQFLIQYYNGEERAKGNILERFSAQQFPDLHSELNLSSLELGDSALYFCASSVGRTVDSPLHFGNGTRLTVT.

The rearrangement uses TRBV5-6 and TRBJ1-3; TRBD1 matches at 7 bases. Germline-derived CDR1 and CDR2 are SGHDT and YYEEEE. V dropped 4 bases and J dropped 4; count of bases not matched to a gene: 8. The CDR3 has 15 amino acids. In DNA, the CDR3 is TGTGCCAGCAGCACGCTACAGGGGAGGGGAAACACCATATATTTT. It translates to CASSTLQGRGNTIYF.